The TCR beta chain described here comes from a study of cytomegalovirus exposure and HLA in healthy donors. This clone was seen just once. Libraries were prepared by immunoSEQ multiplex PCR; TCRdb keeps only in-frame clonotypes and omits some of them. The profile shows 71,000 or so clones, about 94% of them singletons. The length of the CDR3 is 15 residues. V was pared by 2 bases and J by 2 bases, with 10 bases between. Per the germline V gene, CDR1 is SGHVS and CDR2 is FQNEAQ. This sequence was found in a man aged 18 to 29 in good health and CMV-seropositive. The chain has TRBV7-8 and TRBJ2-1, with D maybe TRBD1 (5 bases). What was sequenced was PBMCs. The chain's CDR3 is CASSLTRQPYNEQFF. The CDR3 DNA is TGTGCCAGCAGCTTAACGAGACAGCCCTACAATGAGCAGTTCTTC.